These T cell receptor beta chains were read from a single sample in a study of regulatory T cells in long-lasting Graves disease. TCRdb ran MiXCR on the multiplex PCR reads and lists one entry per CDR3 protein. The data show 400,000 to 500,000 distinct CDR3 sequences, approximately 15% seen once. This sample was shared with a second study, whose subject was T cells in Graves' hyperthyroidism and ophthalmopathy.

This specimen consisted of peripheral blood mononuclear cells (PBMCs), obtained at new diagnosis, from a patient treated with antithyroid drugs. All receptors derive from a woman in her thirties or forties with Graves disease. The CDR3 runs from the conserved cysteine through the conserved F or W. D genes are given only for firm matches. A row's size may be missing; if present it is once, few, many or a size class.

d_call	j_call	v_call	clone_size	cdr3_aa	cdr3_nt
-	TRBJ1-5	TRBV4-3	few	CASSQEGDQPQHF	TGCGCCAGCAGCCAAGAAGGAGATCAGCCCCAGCATTTT
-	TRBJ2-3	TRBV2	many	CASSYGQSDTQYF	TGTGCCAGCAGTTACGGGCAGTCAGATACGCAGTATTTT
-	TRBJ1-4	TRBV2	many	CASRRLNEKLFF	TGTGCCAGCAGGAGATTAAATGAAAAACTGTTTTTT
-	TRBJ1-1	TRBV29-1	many	CSVTESTGNTEAFF	TGCAGCGTCACGGAATCGACAGGGAACACTGAAGCTTTCTTT
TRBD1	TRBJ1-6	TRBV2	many	CASRTGLGYNSPLHF	TGTGCCAGCAGGACAGGGTTGGGGTATAATTCACCCCTCCACTTT
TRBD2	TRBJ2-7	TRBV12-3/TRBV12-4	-	CASSDILAGGGQYF	TGTGCCAGCAGTGACATACTAGCGGGAGGAGGGCAGTACTTC
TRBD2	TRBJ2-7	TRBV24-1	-	CATKTTGTSGNYEQYF	TGTGCCACCAAGACTACCGGGACTAGCGGGAACTACGAGCAGTACTTC
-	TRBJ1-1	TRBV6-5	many	CASSYSSAGGTEAFF	TGTGCCAGCAGTTACTCCTCAGCAGGTGGCACTGAAGCTTTCTTT
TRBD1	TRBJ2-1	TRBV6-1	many	CASSQLHRGKVNEQFF	TGTGCCAGCAGCCAACTTCACAGGGGGAAGGTGAATGAGCAGTTCTTC
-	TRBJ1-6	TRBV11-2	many	CASSLGGGGGSPLHF	TGTGCCAGCAGCTTAGGAGGGGGAGGAGGATCACCCCTCCACTTT
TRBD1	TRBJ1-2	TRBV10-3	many	CAILQGEGGYTF	TGTGCCATCTTACAGGGGGAAGGAGGCTACACCTTC
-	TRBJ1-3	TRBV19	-	CASSIARNTIYF	TGTGCCAGTAGTATTGCTCGAAACACCATATATTTT
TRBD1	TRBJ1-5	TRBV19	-	CASSMPGTGGQPQHF	TGTGCCAGTAGTATGCCCGGGACAGGGGGGCAGCCCCAGCATTTT
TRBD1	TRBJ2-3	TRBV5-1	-	CASSRTGGLDTQYF	TGCGCCAGCAGCCGGACAGGGGGCCTAGATACGCAGTATTTT
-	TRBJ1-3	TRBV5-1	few	CASRAGNSGNTIYF	TGCGCCAGCAGGGCCGGGAACTCTGGAAACACCATATATTTT
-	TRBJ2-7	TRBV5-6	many	CASSLSPENEQYF	TGTGCCAGCAGCTTGAGTCCGGAGAACGAGCAGTACTTC
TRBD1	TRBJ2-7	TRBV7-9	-	CASSNRRTGTGAYEQYF	TGTGCCAGCAGCAACAGAAGAACCGGGACAGGGGCGTACGAGCAGTACTTC
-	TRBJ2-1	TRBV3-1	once	CASSQNSPGQQFF	TGTGCCAGCAGCCAGAACTCTCCGGGGCAGCAGTTCTTC
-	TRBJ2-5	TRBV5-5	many	CASQVGETQYF	TGTGCCAGTCAAGTCGGGGAGACCCAGTACTTC
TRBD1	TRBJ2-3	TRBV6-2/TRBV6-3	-	CASSGDRGLSSTDTQYF	TGTGCCAGCAGTGGGGACAGGGGACTTTCTAGCACAGATACGCAGTATTTT
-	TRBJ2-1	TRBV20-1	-	CSARDRDGTTSVVYNEQFF	TGCAGTGCTAGAGATAGAGACGGAACAACCTCGGTAGTCTACAATGAGCAGTTCTTC
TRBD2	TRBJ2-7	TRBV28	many	CASNVLAGGPYEQYF	TGTGCCAGCAATGTTCTAGCGGGAGGGCCCTACGAGCAGTACTTC
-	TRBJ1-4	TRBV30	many	CAWSQGFANEKLFF	TGTGCCTGGAGTCAGGGATTTGCAAATGAAAAACTGTTTTTT
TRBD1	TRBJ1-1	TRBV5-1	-	CASRIQGGGNTGAFF	TGCGCCAGCCGCATACAGGGGGGGGGGAACACTGGAGCTTTCTTT
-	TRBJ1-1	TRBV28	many	CASRGGFGVALNTEAFF	TGTGCCAGCAGGGGAGGTTTTGGAGTCGCCTTGAACACTGAAGCTTTCTTT
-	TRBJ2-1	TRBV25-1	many	CASSEYFPNEQFF	TGTGCCAGCAGTGAATATTTTCCAAATGAGCAGTTCTTC
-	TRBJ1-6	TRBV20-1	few	CSARAKVYTSSGNSPLHF	TGCAGTGCTAGGGCAAAGGTCTATACCTCGTCGGGGAATTCACCCCTCCACTTT
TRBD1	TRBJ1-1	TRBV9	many	CASSPLNGQGSVEAFF	TGTGCCAGCAGCCCTCTCAACGGACAGGGTAGCGTTGAAGCTTTCTTT
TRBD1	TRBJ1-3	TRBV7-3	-	CASSTGQGGSGNTIYF	TGTGCCAGCAGCACCGGACAGGGAGGGTCTGGAAACACCATATATTTT
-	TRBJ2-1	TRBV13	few	CASSLGGAGPYNEQFF	TGTGCCAGCAGCTTAGGGGGAGCGGGCCCCTACAATGAGCAGTTCTTC